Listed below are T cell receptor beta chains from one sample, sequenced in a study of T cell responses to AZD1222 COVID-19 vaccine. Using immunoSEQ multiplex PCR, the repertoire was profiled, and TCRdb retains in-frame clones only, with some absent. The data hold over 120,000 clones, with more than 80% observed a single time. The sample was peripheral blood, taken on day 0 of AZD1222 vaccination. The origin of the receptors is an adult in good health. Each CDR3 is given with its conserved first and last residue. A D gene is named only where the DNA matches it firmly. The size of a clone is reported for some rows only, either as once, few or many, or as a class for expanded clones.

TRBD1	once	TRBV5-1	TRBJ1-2	CASSLERGDRALYGYTF	TGCGCCAGCAGCTTGGAGAGGGGAGACAGGGCTCTCTATGGCTACACCTTC
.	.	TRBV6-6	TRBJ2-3	CASSLSTDTQYF	TGTGCCAGCAGTCTCAGCACAGATACGCAGTATTTT
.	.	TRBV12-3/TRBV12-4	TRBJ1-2	CASSWSGPYGYTF	TGTGCCAGCAGTTGGTCGGGGCCCTATGGCTACACCTTC
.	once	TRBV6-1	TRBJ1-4	CASSDGDGTNEKLFF	TGTGCCAGCAGTGATGGGGACGGAACTAATGAAAAACTGTTTTTT
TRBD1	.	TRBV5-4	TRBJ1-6	CASSLKTGDSPLHF	TGTGCCAGCAGCTTGAAAACAGGGGATTCACCCCTCCACTTT
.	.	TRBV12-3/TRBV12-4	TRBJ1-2	CASSPPGLYGYTF	TGTGCCAGCAGTCCCCCAGGCCTCTATGGCTACACCTTC
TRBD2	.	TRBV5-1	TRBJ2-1	CASSPGLALNEQFF	TGCGCCAGCAGCCCGGGACTAGCGCTCAATGAGCAGTTCTTC
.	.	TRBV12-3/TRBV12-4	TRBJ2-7	CASTLNGYEQYF	TGTGCCAGCACCCTAAATGGCTACGAGCAGTACTTC
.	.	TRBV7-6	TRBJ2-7	CASSLGLDRIYEQYF	TGTGCCAGCAGCTTAGGATTGGACAGAATCTACGAGCAGTACTTC
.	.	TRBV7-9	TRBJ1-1	CASSPAGEAFF	TGTGCCAGCAGCCCCGCCGGTGAAGCTTTCTTT
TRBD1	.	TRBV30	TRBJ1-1	CAWSMGHRGNTEAFF	TGTGCCTGGAGTATGGGTCACAGGGGGAACACTGAAGCTTTCTTT
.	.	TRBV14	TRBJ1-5	CASSQGPNQPQHF	TGTGCCAGCAGCCAGGGACCAAATCAGCCCCAGCATTTT
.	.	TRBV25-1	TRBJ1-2	CASSELSVDGYTF	TGTGCCAGCAGTGAATTATCCGTTGATGGCTACACCTTC
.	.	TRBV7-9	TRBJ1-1	CASSLGQWNTEAFF	TGTGCCAGCAGCTTAGGGCAGTGGAACACTGAAGCTTTCTTT
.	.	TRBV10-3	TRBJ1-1	CAAGHKNTEAFF	TGTGCCGCGGGACATAAGAACACTGAAGCTTTCTTT
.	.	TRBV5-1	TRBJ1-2	CASTPRGDYGYTF	TGCGCCAGCACCCCCCGAGGGGACTATGGCTACACCTTC
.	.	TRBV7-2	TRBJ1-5	CASSLVGQPQHF	TGTGCCAGCAGCTTAGTAGGGCAGCCCCAGCATTTT
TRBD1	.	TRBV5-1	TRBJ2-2	CASQPGQGLYTGELFF	TGCGCCAGCCAACCGGGACAGGGTTTGTACACCGGGGAGCTGTTTTTT
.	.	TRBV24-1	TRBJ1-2	CATSDLGRIYGYTF	TGTGCCACCAGTGATTTGGGCAGAATCTATGGCTACACCTTC
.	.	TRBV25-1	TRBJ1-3	CASSDGTWRNTIYF	TGTGCCAGCAGTGATGGGACTTGGAGAAACACCATATATTTT
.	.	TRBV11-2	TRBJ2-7	CASRQASSIEQYF	TGTGCCAGCAGACAAGCCAGTAGTATCGAGCAGTACTTC
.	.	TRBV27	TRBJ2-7	CASSSPGTLRFEQYF	TGTGCCAGCAGTTCACCGGGGACACTCCGGTTTGAGCAGTACTTC
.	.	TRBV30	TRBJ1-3	CAWSSGKGNTIYF	TGTGCCTGGAGTTCAGGGAAGGGAAACACCATATATTTT
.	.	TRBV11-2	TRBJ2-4	CASSLVGGQNIQYF	TGTGCCAGCAGCTTAGTCGGGGGCCAAAACATTCAGTACTTC
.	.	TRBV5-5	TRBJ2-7	CASSPFDGASYEQYF	TGTGCCAGCAGCCCTTTTGATGGGGCCTCCTACGAGCAGTACTTC
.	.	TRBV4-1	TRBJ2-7	CASSQDSVSSPSDEQYF	TGCGCCAGCAGCCAAGATAGTGTATCCAGCCCGAGTGACGAGCAGTACTTC
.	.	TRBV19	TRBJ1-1	CASSSPGHPNTEAFF	TGTGCCAGTAGTTCACCGGGACACCCGAACACTGAAGCTTTCTTT
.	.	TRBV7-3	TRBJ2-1	CASSLGYYNEQFF	TGTGCCAGCAGCTTAGGTTATTACAATGAGCAGTTCTTC